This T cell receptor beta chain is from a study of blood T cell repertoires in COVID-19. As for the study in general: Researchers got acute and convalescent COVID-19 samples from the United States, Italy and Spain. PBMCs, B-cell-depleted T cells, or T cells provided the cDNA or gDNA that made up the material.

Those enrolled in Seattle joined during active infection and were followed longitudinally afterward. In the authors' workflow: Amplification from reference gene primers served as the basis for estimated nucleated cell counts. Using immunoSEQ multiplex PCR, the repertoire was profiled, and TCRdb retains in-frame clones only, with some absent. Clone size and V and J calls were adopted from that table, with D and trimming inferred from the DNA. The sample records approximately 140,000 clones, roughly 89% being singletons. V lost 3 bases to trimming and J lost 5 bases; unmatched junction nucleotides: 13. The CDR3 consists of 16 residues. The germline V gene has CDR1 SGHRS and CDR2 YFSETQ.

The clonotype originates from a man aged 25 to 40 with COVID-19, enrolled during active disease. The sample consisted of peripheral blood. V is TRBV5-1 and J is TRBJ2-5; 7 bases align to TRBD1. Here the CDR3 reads CASSYGRTGNRETQYF. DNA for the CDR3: TGCGCCAGCAGCTACGGCCGGACAGGCAATCGGGAGACCCAGTACTTC.